This T cell receptor beta chain was retrieved from a study of T cell responses to AZD1222 COVID-19 vaccine. The table came from immunoSEQ multiplex PCR; TCRdb's copy has only in-frame clones and leaves some out. The sample contains 100,000 to 130,000 clones, 70% to 90% of which appear only once. Concerning this clone: Its antigen remains unknown.

Points from the study as a whole: A reported finding is that nearly half of spike-specific TCRs target unmutated variant regions.

In germline, CDR1 is ENHRY, CDR2 SYGVKD. The CDR3 covers 16 residues. The V end was cut by 2 bases, the J end by 0 bases, with 11 bases between. The chain links TRBV10-3 to TRBJ1-5, with D uncertain. The sample was peripheral blood, taken 28 days after the second AZD1222 dose. The TCR comes from an adult who received the AZD1222 COVID-19 vaccine. The CDR3 sequence: CAISESHSRSNQPQHF. CDR3 in DNA: TGTGCCATCAGTGAGAGCCATTCTCGTAGCAATCAGCCCCAGCATTTT.